This T cell receptor (beta chain) was observed in a study of molecular identifiers for immune sequencing clone quantification. Study-wide results and caveats: A single cell's spiked Jurkat TCR RNA was reportedly detectable among about a million naive cells. In naive cells, clones above 20 RNA copies held under 1% of molecules, whereas in effector cells they held over 99%.

A word on this clonotype: Its antigen is not known.

Sorting isolated naive CD8 T cells as CD8+CD4-CCR7+CD45RA+ events. With 5 bases removed from V and 0 bases from J, the gap between germline ends came to 5 bases. CDR1 and CDR2 (germline): DFQATT, SNEGSKA (reference sequence). This CDR3 has 13 amino acids. TCRdb ran MiXCR on the PCR reads and lists one entry per CDR3 protein. The data hold more than 300,000 distinct CDR3 sequences, with about a fifth observed a single time. This chain links TRBV20-1 with TRBJ1-6; a weak D match, TRBD1 (5 bases). The sequence was collected from a human donor in good health. Some libraries in this study had Jurkat cell RNA spiked in. Sequencing was performed on naive CD8+ T cells from blood, with Jurkat cell RNA spiked in. Subset reported: FACS-sorted CD8+CD4-CCR7+CD45RA+ naive T cells. This CDR3 reads CSAGGSYNSPLHF. CDR3 in DNA: TGCAGTGCTGGGGGCTCCTATAATTCACCCCTCCACTTT.